A selection of T cell receptor beta chains follows, all from one sample in a study of cytomegalovirus exposure and HLA in healthy donors. This table comes from immunoSEQ multiplex PCR, and its TCRdb copy is limited to in-frame clones, with some not included. The table records some 150,000 clones, roughly 80% of them present only once. Sequenced input: PBMCs. These receptors were collected from a male donor in good health and CMV-seronegative. CDR3s include the opening cysteine and the closing phenylalanine or tryptophan. The order of the fields is D gene, V gene, J gene, clone size, CDR3 DNA, CDR3 protein. The D gene is left open where the match is weak. Only some rows state a clone size, as once, few, many or a class for expanded clones.

>TRBD1|TRBV29-1|TRBJ2-7|NA
TGCAGCGTTGATACGACAGGGGGCGTACACGAGCAGTACTTC
CSVDTTGGVHEQYF
>NA|TRBV30|TRBJ2-7|few
TGTGCCTGGAGTGTATCCCGCTACGAGCAGTACTTC
CAWSVSRYEQYF
>NA|TRBV13|TRBJ2-1|NA
TGTGCCAGCAGCTTAGACGGCTCCTACAATGAGCAGTTCTTC
CASSLDGSYNEQFF
>NA|TRBV6-5|TRBJ1-1|NA
TGTGCCAGCAGTGAACGGGGAATGGACACTGAAGCTTTCTTT
CASSERGMDTEAFF
>NA|TRBV27|TRBJ2-7|NA
TGTGCCAGCAGTTTAACAGGCAGCTCCTACGAGCAGTACTTC
CASSLTGSSYEQYF
>TRBD2|TRBV7-2|TRBJ2-7|NA
TGTGCCAGCAGCGAGGGGACTAGTTTTTACGAGCAGTACTTC
CASSEGTSFYEQYF
>TRBD2|TRBV25-1|TRBJ2-1|NA
TGTGCCAGTGGACTAGCGAGCTACAATGAGCAGTTCTTC
CASGLASYNEQFF
>NA|TRBV19|TRBJ1-5|many
TGTGCCAGTGCAGGGGGCAATCAGCCCCAGCATTTT
CASAGGNQPQHF
>NA|TRBV7-9|TRBJ1-1|NA
TGTGCCAGCAGCTTACTTAATATGAACACTGAAGCTTTCTTT
CASSLLNMNTEAFF
>TRBD1|TRBV2|TRBJ2-3|NA
TGTGCCAGCAGGCTCAACAGGGGGGATACGCAGTATTTT
CASRLNRGDTQYF
>NA|TRBV6-5|TRBJ2-1|NA
TGTGCCACCGACCCCGGAGCCAAGACGTACAATGAGCAGTTCTTC
CATDPGAKTYNEQFF
>NA|TRBV9|TRBJ2-7|few
TGTGCCAGCAGCGGCCGGGACTCGGCGGCGGGGCAGTACTTC
CASSGRDSAAGQYF
>NA|TRBV12-5|TRBJ1-1|NA
TGTGCTAGTGGTCCGCATCGTGGGGAGTTAGCCACTGAAGCTTTCTTT
CASGPHRGELATEAFF
>TRBD2|TRBV4-3|TRBJ2-7|NA
TGCGCCAGCAGCCAATCTCGAGGAACTAGCGGGAGTAGCGCCGAGCAGTACTTC
CASSQSRGTSGSSAEQYF
>TRBD1|TRBV23-1|TRBJ1-1|NA
TGCGCCAGCGTCAGGGGGACGAGCACTGAAGCTTTCTTT
CASVRGTSTEAFF
>TRBD1|TRBV30|TRBJ1-2|NA
TGTGCCTGGACGATCGGGACAGGGGTGGGCTATGGCTACACCTTC
CAWTIGTGVGYGYTF
>NA|TRBV15|TRBJ2-1|NA
TGTGCCACCAGCAGAACAGCTGGCCCTAATGAGCAGTTCTTC
CATSRTAGPNEQFF
>NA|TRBV4-3|TRBJ1-1|NA
TGCGCCAGCAGCCAACACCGGGACTCTTTAAGCGCCACTGAAGCTTTCTTT
CASSQHRDSLSATEAFF
>TRBD1|TRBV19|TRBJ1-2|NA
TGTGCCAGTAGTGACGGGACAGGGGTGCCCTATGGCTACACCTTC
CASSDGTGVPYGYTF
>NA|TRBV29-1|TRBJ2-7|NA
TGCAGCGTTGTTAGACTGTGGGGAGGCGAGCAGTACTTC
CSVVRLWGGEQYF
>NA|TRBV30|TRBJ2-7|NA
TGTGCCTGGCGGGACTTCTACGAGCAGTACTTC
CAWRDFYEQYF
>TRBD1|TRBV6-5|TRBJ1-5|NA
TGTGCCAGCAGACCTGGACAGGCCTTAAATCAGCCCCAGCATTTT
CASRPGQALNQPQHF
>TRBD1|TRBV7-9|TRBJ2-7|NA
TGTGCCAGCAGCTTCTACCGGGACAGAAGCTACGAGCAGTACTTC
CASSFYRDRSYEQYF
>NA|TRBV7-9|TRBJ1-1|once
TGTGCCAGCAGCTTAGTTGGGGGGGGAGCTGAAGCTTTCTTT
CASSLVGGGAEAFF
>NA|TRBV18|TRBJ2-6|NA
TGTGCCAGCTCACCAAGGCGGAACTCTGGGGCCAACGTCCTGACTTTC
CASSPRRNSGANVLTF
>TRBD2|TRBV14|TRBJ2-2|once
TGTGCCAGCAGCCAAGCTACTAGCGGGGGGACCGGGGAGCTGTTTTTT
CASSQATSGGTGELFF
>TRBD1|TRBV5-1|TRBJ2-7|NA
TGCGCCAGCACCACGGCCGGGACAGGGGTCTACGAGCAGTACTTC
CASTTAGTGVYEQYF
>NA|TRBV2|TRBJ1-2|NA
TGTGCCAGCCGGGGGTTTAGTGGCTACACCTTC
CASRGFSGYTF
>NA|TRBV25-1|TRBJ2-1|NA
TGTGCCAGCAGTGAATTCCTGCCAGGGGTGGAGTTGGGTGAGCAGTTCTTC
CASSEFLPGVELGEQFF
>NA|TRBV28|TRBJ2-7|NA
TGTGCCAGTCCCTCCCGCCGGGGGGAGCAGTACTTC
CASPSRRGEQYF
>NA|TRBV6-5|TRBJ2-7|once
TGTGCCAGCAGTTACCACCGACAAAGTCAATACGAGCAGTACTTC
CASSYHRQSQYEQYF
>TRBD2|TRBV11-3|TRBJ2-5|NA
TGTGCCAGCAGCTTAGCGAGTGGGACTAGCGGGTTTATGGAGACCCAGTACTTC
CASSLASGTSGFMETQYF
>NA|TRBV11-1|TRBJ2-1|NA
TGTGCCAGCAGCTCAGCCCGGAGGGACAATGAGCAGTTCTTC
CASSSARRDNEQFF
>NA|TRBV19|TRBJ1-1|NA
TGTGCCACCGGGGTCGGGAACACTGAAGCTTTCTTT
CATGVGNTEAFF
>NA|TRBV6-6|TRBJ1-2|few
TGTGCCAGCAGTTACGCAGGGGCCGGCTATGGCTACACCTTC
CASSYAGAGYGYTF
>TRBD1|TRBV29-1|TRBJ2-7|NA
TGCAGCGTCGGGACAGCAACCTCCTACGAGCAGTACTTC
CSVGTATSYEQYF
>TRBD2|TRBV27|TRBJ2-3|NA
TGTGCCAGCAGTGGACTAGGCCCATCAGATACGCAGTATTTT
CASSGLGPSDTQYF
>TRBD1|TRBV4-1|TRBJ2-1|NA
TGCGCCAGCAGCCAGTGGACAGGACCGACACGGGATGAGCAGTTCTTC
CASSQWTGPTRDEQFF
>TRBD1|TRBV7-9|TRBJ1-4|NA
TGTGCCAGCAGCTCCCGGGACAGTCATGAAAAACTGTTTTTT
CASSSRDSHEKLFF
>NA|TRBV7-6|TRBJ2-7|NA
TGTGCCAGCAGCTTAGCGGGCAGGCCCTTCGAGCAGTACTTC
CASSLAGRPFEQYF
>NA|TRBV5-4|TRBJ1-2|NA
TGTGCCAGCAGCTTGAAGAACAGACCTAACTATGGCTACACCTTC
CASSLKNRPNYGYTF
>TRBD2|TRBV5-1|TRBJ2-1|NA
TGCGCCAGCAGCCCCGAGCTAGCGGGAGTTCTAGAGCAGTTCTTC
CASSPELAGVLEQFF
>TRBD1|TRBV2|TRBJ2-7|NA
TGTGCCAGCAGTGAAGAGCGGCGGACAGGGGGCTACGAGCAGTACTTC
CASSEERRTGGYEQYF
>TRBD2|TRBV4-1|TRBJ2-1|NA
TGCGCCAGCAGCCAAGATATGGCGGCTAGCGGGAGGTTTACCCCCTCCTACAATGAGCAGTTCTTC
CASSQDMAASGRFTPSYNEQFF
>TRBD1|TRBV6-1|TRBJ2-7|NA
TGTGCCAGCAGTGTCAATGACAGGGGGATCCCCTACGAGCAGTACTTC
CASSVNDRGIPYEQYF
>NA|TRBV6-5|TRBJ1-2|NA
TGTGCCAGCAGCCTCAACGGACACAGCTATTATGGCTACACCTTC
CASSLNGHSYYGYTF
>NA|TRBV7-8|TRBJ2-2|NA
TGTGCCAGCAGCTTAGACGTTGGAGGGACAGCGAACACCGGGGAGCTGTTTTTT
CASSLDVGGTANTGELFF
>NA|TRBV27|TRBJ1-2|NA
TGTGCCAGCAGTTTACTCCCCCCGAGCAACTATGGCTACACCTTC
CASSLLPPSNYGYTF
>NA|TRBV9|TRBJ1-6|few
TGTGCCAGCAGCGTAGCGGACTCCATTAATTCACCCCTCCACTTT
CASSVADSINSPLHF
>TRBD1|TRBV5-4|TRBJ2-5|NA
TGTGCCAGCAGCAGGAACCAGGGGGCTCAGACCCAGTACTTC
CASSRNQGAQTQYF
>NA|TRBV18|TRBJ2-2|NA
TGTGCCAGCTCAACCTCGGAGGTCACCGGGGAGCTGTTTTTT
CASSTSEVTGELFF
>TRBD2|TRBV9|TRBJ2-3|NA
TGTGCCAGCAGCGCACTAGCGGGACCTTACACCTTT
CASSALAGPYTF
>NA|TRBV11-2|TRBJ2-1|NA
TGTGCCAGCAGCTTAGCAACGGAGTACAATGAGCAGTTCTTC
CASSLATEYNEQFF